This T cell receptor beta chain comes out of a study of blood T cell repertoires in COVID-19. Assay: immunoSEQ multiplex PCR; the TCRdb copy retains only in-frame clones and omits some. The data show about 320,000 clones, 88% seen once. CDR1 is SGHRS and CDR2 is YFSETQ in the germline V gene. This CDR3 comprises 14 residues. Trimming removed 4 bases from V and 7 bases from J; junction bases left unmatched: 4. V and J are TRBV5-1 and TRBJ2-5, with 13 positions matching TRBD2. The sequence was obtained from a woman in her thirties with COVID-19, enrolled during active disease. Input material: peripheral blood. The CDR3 sequence: CASSGLAGEGTQYF. The CDR3 DNA is TGCGCCAGCAGCGGACTAGCGGGGGAGGGGACCCAGTACTTC.